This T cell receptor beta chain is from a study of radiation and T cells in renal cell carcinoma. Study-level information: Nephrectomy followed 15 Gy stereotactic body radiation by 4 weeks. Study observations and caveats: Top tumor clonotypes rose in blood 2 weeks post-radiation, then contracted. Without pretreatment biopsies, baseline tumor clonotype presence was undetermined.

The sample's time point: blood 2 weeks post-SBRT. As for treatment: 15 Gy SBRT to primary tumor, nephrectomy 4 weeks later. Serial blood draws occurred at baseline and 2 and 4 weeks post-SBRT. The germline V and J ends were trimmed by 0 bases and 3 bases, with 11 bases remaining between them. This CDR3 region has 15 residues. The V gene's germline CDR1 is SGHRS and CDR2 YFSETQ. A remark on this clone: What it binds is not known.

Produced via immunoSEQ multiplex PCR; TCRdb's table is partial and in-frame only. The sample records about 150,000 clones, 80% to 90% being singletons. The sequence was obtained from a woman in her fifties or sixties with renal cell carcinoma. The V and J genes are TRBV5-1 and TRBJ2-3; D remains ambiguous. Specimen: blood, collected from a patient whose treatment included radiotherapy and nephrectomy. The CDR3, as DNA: TGCGCCAGCAGCTTGGACCCCAGGACGACAGATACGCAGTATTTT. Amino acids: CASSLDPRTTDTQYF.